The sequence of this T cell receptor (beta chain) was determined in a study of cytomegalovirus exposure and HLA in healthy donors. Concerning this clone: Antigen unknown.

The PCR made use of 60 Vbeta and 13 Jbeta primers. Here immunoSEQ multiplex PCR was the method, and the copy in TCRdb shows in-frame clones only, minus some. The table records roughly 150,000 clones, approximately 81% of them present only once. Study-level results: The dataset shows that most TCR sequences were rare, while some public TCRs occurred in many donors. 150 to 200 TCR beta chains were listed as cytomegalovirus-associated. Later work associated fewer than 20,000 TCR beta sequences with HLA alleles at 0.05 false discovery rate.

The receptor was isolated from a boy aged 2 to 10 in good health and CMV-seronegative. The sample taken for sequencing was PBMCs.

CDR3: CASRERYPYEQYF. The CDR3 DNA sequence: TGTGCCAGCAGGGAGCGGTACCCCTACGAGCAGTACTTC. The chain has TRBV2 and TRBJ2-7, with D tentatively TRBD2 (5 bases). CDR3 length: 13 amino acids. The ends were cut back, 6 bases at V and 2 bases at J, with 11 bases in the middle. The germline CDR1 and CDR2 sequences are SNHLY and FYNNEI.